This entry lists 5 T cell receptor beta chains sequenced from one sample in a study of cytomegalovirus exposure and HLA in healthy donors. The PCR contained 60 Vbeta and 13 Jbeta primers. Sequenced by immunoSEQ multiplex PCR; TCRdb stores in-frame clones only, minus some. The repertoire holds roughly 100,000 clones, with around 77% as singletons. Material: PBMCs. The source of these receptors is a woman between 35 and 50 years old in good health and CMV-seropositive.

This sequence joins TRBV28 and TRBJ2-5, with 8 bases matching TRBD1. The closer fit of TRBJ2-7 to the DNA end suggests the J call may be wrong. The CDR3 contains 14 residues. Looked up from germline, CDR1 is MDHEN and CDR2 is SYDVKM. CDR3 DNA: TGTGCCAGCAGTTCACCGGGACAGGTATACGAGCAGTACTTC. Residues: CASSSPGQVYEQYF.

The J gene is TRBJ2-6, the V gene TRBV5-1; D is uncertain. The V end lost 1 base, the J end lost 0 bases, and 11 bases lay between the germline ends. The CDR3 covers 17 residues. CDR1 and CDR2 (germline): SGHRS, YFSETQ. The CDR3: CASSLNSPNSGANVLTF. The CDR3 DNA reads as TGCGCCAGCAGCTTGAACTCCCCCAACTCTGGGGCCAACGTCCTGACTTTC.

Remarks on this clone: Mismatch with germline at one junction end may stem from a read error. This chain connects TRBV7-9 to TRBJ2-2, with a possible D match to TRBD1 (6 bases). The CDR3 runs 17 residues. Germline CDR1 reads SEHNR; CDR2 reads FQNEAQ (reference sequence). CDR3 DNA: TGTTCCAGCAGCGGATTACGAAGGACAGACAACACCGGGGAGCTGTTTTTT. Encoded protein: CSSSGLRRTDNTGELFF. The whole variable domain, remainder taken from reference TRBV7-9 and TRBJ2-2, is DTGVSQNPRHKITKRGQNVTFRCDPISEHNRLYWYRQTLGQGPEFLTYFQNEAQLEKSRLLSDRFSAERPKGSFSTLEIQRTEQGDSAMYLCSSSGLRRTDNTGELFFGEGSRLTVL.

V usage is TRBV7-6 and J usage is TRBJ1-2; D is ambiguous. Germline loops: CDR1 SGHVS, CDR2 FNYEAQ. This CDR3 has 14 residues. V was trimmed by 2 bases and J by 3 bases, leaving 10 bases between them. The CDR3 DNA is TGTGCCAGCAGCTTATCTGTGGAGTACTATGGCTACACCTTC. Translation: CASSLSVEYYGYTF.

The chain links TRBV6-4 to TRBJ2-1; 8 bases are shared with TRBD1. This CDR3 is 14 amino acids long. Per the germline V gene, CDR1 is MRHNA and CDR2 is SNTAGT. V lost 4 bases and J lost 2; bases outside the gene matches: 1. CDR3 DNA sequence: TGTGCCAGCAGTGCAGGGGGCGCCTACAATGAGCAGTTCTTC. This gives the protein CASSAGGAYNEQFF.